A single sample gave rise to the 7 T cell receptor beta chains below, sequenced in a study of long-term antiretroviral therapy in people with HIV. The immunoSEQ assay was v3.0, run at survey level. Generated by immunoSEQ multiplex PCR, the TCRdb table keeps only in-frame clones and is missing some. The sample has 38,000 or so clones; about 95% are singletons. The input for sequencing was unsorted PBMCs, taken roughly 9.4 years after starting antiretroviral therapy. These receptors came from a man aged 25 to 40 with HIV.

The chain links TRBV10-2 to TRBJ2-3; 15 positions match TRBD2. The CDR3 length is 18 residues. Per the germline V gene, CDR1 is WSHSY and CDR2 is SAAADI. J gave up 3 bases and V 10 bases, and 14 bases lay outside the gene matches. CDR3 coding DNA: TGCGCCATTCGAACCTGGACTAGCGGGGGGGCCGGGACAGATACGCAGTATTTT. Protein sequence: CAIRTWTSGGAGTDTQYF.

J is TRBJ2-7 and V is TRBV11-3; D is unclear. CDR1 and CDR2 (germline): SGHNT, YENEEA. The CDR3 spans 12 residues. V was trimmed by 6 bases and J by 4 bases, leaving 10 bases between them. The CDR3 nucleotides read TGTGCCAGCAGACAAAGGGAATACGAGCAGTACGTC. The encoded protein is CASRQREYEQYV.

Only one count was recorded for this clone. The chain joins TRBV5-1 to TRBJ1-4; perhaps TRBD1 as D (5 bases). V shed 3 bases and J shed 5 bases, with 11 bases lying between them. Per germline, CDR1 SGHRS and CDR2 YFSETQ. The CDR3 covers 14 residues. The CDR3 bases are TGCGCCAGCAGCTCAGGGCAGCTGAATGAAAAACTGTTTTTT. It is translated as CASSSGQLNEKLFF.

This chain links TRBV2 with TRBJ2-3, with a tentative D call TRBD2 (6 bases). V lost 10 bases to trimming and J lost 2 bases, with 16 bases between them. CDR3 length equals 14 residues. In germline, CDR1 is SNHLY, CDR2 FYNNEI. CDR3 DNA: TGTGCCACCCTGGGACGGGGGATCACAGATACGCAGTATTTT. Translated: CATLGRGITDTQYF. The variable domain in full, completed from reference TRBV2 and TRBJ2-3, reads EPEVTQTPSHQVTQMGQEVILRCVPISNHLYFYWYRQILGQKVEFLVSFYNNEISEKSEIFDDQFSVERPDGSNFTLKIRSTKLEDSAMYFCATLGRGITDTQYFGPGTRLTVL.

V and J are TRBV5-6 and TRBJ2-5; TRBD2 aligns across 8 bases. Per the germline V gene, CDR1 is SGHDT and CDR2 is YYEEEE. This CDR3 region has 16 residues. Germline trimming cut 3 bases from V and 5 bases from J; bases unmatched to any gene: 12. The CDR3 spells CASSSFFRGGSETQYF. In nucleotides, the CDR3 is TGTGCCAGCAGCTCCTTTTTTCGGGGGGGCTCTGAGACCCAGTACTTC.

The chain couples TRBV6-1 to TRBJ1-3; D gene ambiguous. CDR1 and CDR2 from the germline V gene are MNHNS and SASEGT. V lost 2 bases and J 1 base, leaving 9 bases between the germline ends. The CDR3 consists of 15 residues. Here the CDR3 reads CASSEPRRSGNTIYF. Here the CDR3 DNA reads TGTGCCAGCAGTGAACCGCGGCGGTCTGGAAACACCATATATTTT.

V and J are TRBV6-1 and TRBJ1-2; D ambiguous. Between the trimmed V and J ends, which lost 8 bases and 0 bases, there was a span of 16 bases. The CDR3 has 15 residues. Germline values: CDR1 MNHNS, CDR2 SASEGT. CDR3 sequence: CASLRADSANYGYTF. The CDR3 DNA follows: TGTGCCAGCCTGAGGGCGGACTCAGCTAACTATGGCTACACCTTC.